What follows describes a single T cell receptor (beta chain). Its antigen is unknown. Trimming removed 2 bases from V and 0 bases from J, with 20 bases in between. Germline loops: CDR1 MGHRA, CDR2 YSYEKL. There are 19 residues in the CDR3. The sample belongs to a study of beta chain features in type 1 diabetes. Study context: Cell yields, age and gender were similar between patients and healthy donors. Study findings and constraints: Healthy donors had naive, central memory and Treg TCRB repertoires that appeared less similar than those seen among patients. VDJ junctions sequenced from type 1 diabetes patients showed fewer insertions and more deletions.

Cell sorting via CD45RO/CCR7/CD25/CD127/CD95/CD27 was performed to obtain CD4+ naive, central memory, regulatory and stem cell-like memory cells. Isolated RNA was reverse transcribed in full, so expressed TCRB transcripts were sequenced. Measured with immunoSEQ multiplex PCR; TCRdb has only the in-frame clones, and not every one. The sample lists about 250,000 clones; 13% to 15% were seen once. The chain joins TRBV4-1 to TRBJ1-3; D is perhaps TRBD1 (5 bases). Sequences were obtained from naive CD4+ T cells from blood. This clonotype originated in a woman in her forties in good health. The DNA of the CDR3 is TGCGCCAGCAGCCAACCAATTCGTCATACAGGACCCTCTGGAAACACCATATATTTT. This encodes CASSQPIRHTGPSGNTIYF.